The 5 T cell receptor beta chains below all came from one sample that was sequenced in a study of monozygotic twins with cystic fibrosis. Clones were read by immunoSEQ multiplex PCR, and TCRdb kept only the in-frame ones, dropping some. The table includes some 35,000 clones, 66% detected once. The sample was blood. The receptors were sampled from a girl between 10 and 17 years old with cystic fibrosis.

The gene calls are TRBV15 and TRBJ1-2; 8 bases match TRBD1. The CDR3 is 13 residues long. V dropped 8 bases and J dropped 8; count of bases not matched to a gene: 10. Germline lookup yields CDR1 LNHNV and CDR2 YYDKDF (reference sequence). For the CDR3, the DNA is TGTGCCACCTCAGCCAGGACAGGGACGGGCTACACCTTC. It codes for CATSARTGTGYTF.

This clone was observed a handful of times. DNA of the CDR3: TGCGCCAGCAGCCCGGCAGGGGAAAAACTGTTTTTT. Amino acid sequence: CASSPAGEKLFF. This sequence joins TRBV5-1 and TRBJ1-4, with D maybe TRBD1 (5 bases). The CDR3 covers 12 residues. Germline CDR1 reads SGHRS; CDR2 reads YFSETQ. V lost 4 bases and J lost 8, with 9 bases in between.

V usage is TRBV9 and J usage is TRBJ2-3; maybe TRBD2 (5 bases). This CDR3 region has 14 residues. The V end was cut by 3 bases, the J end by 6 bases, with 14 bases between. The germline gives CDR1 SGDLS, CDR2 YYNGEE. The CDR3 protein is CASSAGLEPDTQYF. The CDR3 DNA is TGTGCCAGCAGCGCCGGACTCGAACCGGATACGCAGTATTTT.

V is TRBV9 and J is TRBJ2-1; D possibly uses TRBD1 or TRBD2 (5 bases each). This CDR3 spans 18 amino acids. Trimming removed 0 bases at V and 6 bases at J, with 22 bases between. Germline V gene data show CDR1 as SGDLS and CDR2 as YYNGEE. The CDR3: CASSVEMVPRDPLNEQFF. CDR3 sequence (DNA): TGTGCCAGCAGCGTAGAGATGGTTCCCAGGGACCCACTCAATGAGCAGTTCTTC.

V is TRBV6-5 and J is TRBJ2-1; 7 bases line up with TRBD1. CDR1 MNHEY and CDR2 SVGAGI come from the germline V gene. V lost 2 bases and J lost 6; bases outside the gene matches: 1. The CDR3 covers 13 residues. The CDR3 DNA follows: TGTGCCAGCAGTTACCGGGACAGCAATGAGCAGTTCTTC. It yields the protein CASSYRDSNEQFF.